Below, 14 T cell receptor beta chains from the same sample are listed, as sequenced in a study of cytomegalovirus exposure and HLA in healthy donors. The table came from immunoSEQ multiplex PCR; TCRdb's copy has only in-frame clones and leaves some out. This table has approximately 90,000 clones, over 85% appearing once. The specimen sequenced was PBMCs. All receptors derive from a woman aged 30 to 39 in good health and CMV-seropositive.

The V call is TRBV27, the J call TRBJ1-1; the D is unclear. CDR3 length: 13 residues. V lost 4 bases, J lost 7 bases, and 13 bases lay in between. Germline loops: CDR1 MNHEY, CDR2 SMNVEV (reference sequence). The CDR3 DNA reads as TGTGCCAGCAGTTATACAGCGGTTAATGAAGCTTTCTTT. Translating it yields CASSYTAVNEAFF.

This clone was picked up a small number of times. This chain connects TRBV19 to TRBJ2-7; 7 nucleotides match TRBD2. V dropped 8 bases and J dropped 5; count of bases not matched to a gene: 9. In germline, CDR1 is LNHDA, CDR2 SQIVND (reference sequence). The CDR3 totals 13 residues. The CDR3 region is CASSLAGAHEQYF. The CDR3 region has the DNA TGTGCCAGTTCGTTGGCGGGAGCCCACGAGCAGTACTTC.

The chain has TRBV14 and TRBJ1-2; a possible D gene is TRBD1 (6 bases). Germline V gene data show CDR1 as SGHDN and CDR2 as FVKESK. The ends were cut back, 2 bases at V and 7 bases at J, with 11 bases in the middle. The CDR3 length is 13 residues. The DNA of the CDR3 is TGTGCCAGCAGCCAAACAGGGCTCGGTGGCTACACCTTC. It yields the protein CASSQTGLGGYTF.

This clone has a single count. V is TRBV5-1 and J is TRBJ2-1; TRBD2 aligns across 7 bases. Germline CDR1 SGHRS, CDR2 YFSETQ. Trimming took 4 bases from V and 10 from J; bases not matched to a gene: 14. CDR3 length equals 15 residues. The CDR3 loop is CASSEVTAGVGEQFF. CDR3 DNA sequence: TGCGCCAGCAGCGAAGTAACGGCGGGAGTTGGGGAGCAGTTCTTC.

V usage is TRBV7-2 and J usage is TRBJ1-5, with D hard to call. Germline V CDR1 and CDR2: SGHTA, FQGNSA. V lost 6 bases, J lost 9 bases, and 15 bases lay in between. CDR3 length equals 13 residues. The CDR3 reads CASRRDRGLPQHF. The CDR3 bases are TGTGCCAGCAGACGAGATCGAGGGCTGCCCCAGCATTTT.

This clone was seen only once. The chain is built from TRBV19 and TRBJ2-5, with TRBD1 identical over 7 bases. This CDR3 spans 15 amino acids. V trimming: 6 bases; J trimming: 5 bases; junction bases outside the gene matches: 12. Germline CDR1 reads LNHDA; CDR2 reads SQIVND (reference sequence). The CDR3, as DNA: TGTGCCAGTAGCCCCCACAGGGGCGTAGGGGAGACCCAGTACTTC. This codes for CASSPHRGVGETQYF. Supplemented by reference TRBV19 and TRBJ2-5, the full variable domain reads DGGITQSPKYLFRKEGQNVTLSCEQNLNHDAMYWYRQDPGQGLRLIYYSQIVNDFQKGDIAEGYSVSREKKESFPLTVTSAQKNPTAFYLCASSPHRGVGETQYFGPGTRLLVL.

The genes are TRBV4-3 and TRBJ1-1, with a possible D match to TRBD1 (5 bases). This CDR3 has 15 amino acids. V lost 4 bases, J lost 0 bases, and 12 bases lay in between. Germline V gene sequence: CDR1 LGHNA, CDR2 YSLEER. The CDR3 region is CASSPGVGLNTEAFF. For the CDR3, the DNA is TGCGCCAGCAGCCCGGGGGTCGGCTTGAACACTGAAGCTTTCTTT.

The J gene is TRBJ1-4, the V gene TRBV6-1, with 10 bases that match TRBD1. This CDR3 region has 15 residues. The J segment lost 7 bases and the V segment lost 1 base, leaving 3 bases of the junction unmatched. From germline, CDR1 is MNHNS and CDR2 SASEGT. CDR3 coding DNA: TGTGCCAGCAGTGAAGGTTGGGACAGGGGTGAAAAACTGTTTTTT. Protein product: CASSEGWDRGEKLFF.

This chain links TRBV7-9 with TRBJ2-1; 9 bases fit TRBD1. Per the germline V gene, CDR1 is SEHNR and CDR2 is FQNEAQ (reference sequence). The V gene end was trimmed by 2 bases and the J gene end by 8 bases; junction bases not matched to a gene: 10. The CDR3 is 16 residues long. Written as DNA, the CDR3 is TGTGCCAGCAGCTTAAGGCCGGGACAGGGTGTTTATGAGCAGTTCTTC. This translates into CASSLRPGQGVYEQFF.

This chain uses TRBV6-6 with TRBJ2-7; D is possibly TRBD2 (6 bases). The V gene's germline CDR1 is MNHNY and CDR2 SVGAGI (reference sequence). V shed 8 bases and J shed 0 bases, with 8 bases lying between them. The CDR3 has 12 amino acids. The CDR3 here is CASLAPSYEQYF. Here the CDR3 DNA reads TGTGCCAGCCTAGCGCCCTCCTACGAGCAGTACTTC.

The gene calls are TRBV18 and TRBJ2-3, with 11 nucleotides matching TRBD2. The CDR3 extends over 16 amino acids. Per germline, CDR1 KGHSH and CDR2 LQKENI. After removal of 0 bases from V and 6 bases from J, the junction contained 5 bases not matched to a gene. The CDR3 loop is CASSPPGLAAGDTQYF. CDR3 in DNA: TGTGCCAGCTCACCACCGGGACTAGCGGCCGGGGATACGCAGTATTTT.

The chain recombines TRBV30 with TRBJ2-3; D gene unclear. The CDR3 is 12 residues long. Germline assignment: CDR1 GTSNPN and CDR2 SVGIG (reference sequence). Trimming took 2 bases from V and 6 from J, leaving 9 bases between them. CDR3 coding DNA: TGTGCCTGGAGTCCCCCGTTTGATACGCAGTATTTT. As protein: CAWSPPFDTQYF.

The chain uses TRBV5-4 and TRBJ2-1; D may be TRBD1 (6 bases). The CDR3 extends over 13 amino acids. Trimming shortened V by 7 bases and J by 8 bases, and 16 bases separated the two germline ends. Germline CDR1 reads SGHNT; CDR2 reads YYREEE (reference sequence). This CDR3 reads CASARDNGHEQFF. CDR3 sequence (DNA): TGTGCCAGCGCCCGGGACAACGGTCATGAGCAGTTCTTC.

The chain carries TRBV9 and TRBJ2-3; 7 bases line up with TRBD1. The CDR3 extends over 14 amino acids. With V trimmed by 4 bases and J by 6 bases, 8 bases remained unmatched. CDR1 and CDR2 from the germline V gene are SGDLS and YYNGEE. The CDR3 DNA follows: TGTGCCAGCAGCCTCGAGGGGGCTCTGGATACGCAGTATTTT. This sequence encodes CASSLEGALDTQYF.